This is a list of T cell receptor beta chains from one sample in a study of OX40 agonist ivuxolimab in advanced cancers. Generated by immunoSEQ multiplex PCR, the TCRdb table keeps only in-frame clones and is missing some. The sample lists some 110,000 clones, about nine tenths seen once, with 0.48% in the top ten. The sequenced sample was CD4+ or CD8+ T cells sorted from blood, obtained in a trial of the OX40 agonist ivuxolimab. The receptors were sampled from an adult with an advanced solid tumor such as melanoma, head and neck, liver or kidney cancer. Each CDR3 is given with its conserved first and last residue.

CASSLSDRVSPLHF	TRBV7-9	TRBJ1-6
CASSAQGTETQYF	TRBV13	TRBJ2-5
CASSLWSSGLDTQYF	TRBV7-2	TRBJ2-3
CASSLEGTGEETQYF	TRBV5-1	TRBJ2-5
CASSPLQVLSYEQYF	TRBV11-1	TRBJ2-7
CASMSSWSYEQYF	TRBV6-1	TRBJ2-7
CASSVAGTQGNEQYF	TRBV9	TRBJ2-7
CAFGGQGPSGYTF	TRBV30	TRBJ1-2
CASSDRGQGETQYF	TRBV5-1	TRBJ2-5
CASSPEEGNGYTF	TRBV18	TRBJ1-2
CASSLYSGDGYTF	TRBV7-2	TRBJ1-2
CASSGSSGGVEQFF	TRBV5-1	TRBJ2-1
CASSPREETQYF	TRBV5-1	TRBJ2-5
CASSLVQGAPGELFF	TRBV5-4	TRBJ2-2
CAISGTGEQPQHF	TRBV10-3	TRBJ1-5
CASSLFFSPLHF	TRBV7-3	TRBJ1-6
CASSVVGHTGELFF	TRBV9	TRBJ2-2
CASSLDSGANYGYTF	TRBV7-9	TRBJ1-2
CASSPDRGRLAFF	TRBV6-6	TRBJ1-1
CASSLETGDYGYTF	TRBV7-9	TRBJ1-2
CASRKDRLHVETQYF	TRBV6-5	TRBJ2-5
CASSSLGLAPNEQFF	TRBV27	TRBJ2-1
CASSIAFSGQGVYTEAFF	TRBV19	TRBJ1-1
CASTLGRTGRNTEAFF	TRBV7-2	TRBJ1-1
CAWRGDAYEQYF	TRBV30	TRBJ2-7
CASSPPGLPAEQYF	TRBV19	TRBJ2-7
CASSLALGGGEEIRPQHF	TRBV7-9	TRBJ1-5
CASSLSGGPWGKLFF	TRBV7-9	TRBJ1-4
CASSSSNTGELFF	TRBV28	TRBJ2-2
CASSLELGYGNEQFF	TRBV5-1	TRBJ2-1
CASSGGRDSHNLAKNIQYF	TRBV5-4	TRBJ2-4
CASKTGVDTEAFF	TRBV28	TRBJ1-1